The 29 T cell receptor beta chains in this list originate from one sample, sequenced in a study of cytomegalovirus exposure and HLA in healthy donors. PCR was performed using 60 Vbeta and 13 Jbeta primers. Clones were sequenced by immunoSEQ multiplex PCR, and TCRdb holds only the in-frame ones, with some missing. The table includes 200,000 to 250,000 clones, around 86% detected once. Sequences were obtained from PBMCs. These receptors were collected from a woman aged 45-65 years in good health and CMV-seropositive.

In its sample, this clone was seen a few times. Other DNA sequences within the sample encode an identical CDR3. V gene TRBV6-1 combines with J gene TRBJ2-7; 7 bases match TRBD1. Germline loops: CDR1 MNHNS, CDR2 SASEGT. The CDR3 totals 14 residues. The J segment lost 0 bases and the V segment lost 1 base, leaving 0 bases of the junction unmatched. In DNA form, the CDR3 reads TGTGCCAGCAGTGAAGGGGACAGCTCCTACGAGCAGTACTTC. Its translation is CASSEGDSSYEQYF.

The sample holds a few counts of this clone. This chain joins TRBV21-1 and TRBJ1-1; the D call TRBD1 from the table was never checked on the DNA. TRBV21-1 is a listed pseudogene. This CDR3 comprises 13 residues. CDR3 nucleotide sequence: TGTGCCAGCAGTTACCAGGGGGCGGCTGAAGCTTTCTTT. Its translation is CASSYQGAAEAFF.

This sequence joins TRBV2 and TRBJ1-2; unclear D gene. Per germline, CDR1 SNHLY and CDR2 FYNNEI. V shed 8 bases and J shed 1 base, with 8 bases lying between them. The CDR3 contains 12 residues. CDR3 protein: CASSQNNYGYTF. The CDR3 coding sequence is TGTGCCAGCTCGCAGAATAACTATGGCTACACCTTC.

CDR3 DNA sequence: TGTGCCACCGGGACAGGCCATAATTCACCCCTCCACTTT. Its translation is CATGTGHNSPLHF. The gene calls are TRBV30 and TRBJ1-6; the match to TRBD1 covers 8 bases. The CDR3 loop spans 13 amino acids. Germline lookup yields CDR1 GTSNPN and CDR2 SVGIG (reference sequence). V was pared by 8 bases and J by 5 bases, with 5 bases of the junction left unmatched.

This chain links TRBV9 with TRBJ2-1, with 12 bases aligning to TRBD2. After removal of 3 bases from V and 6 bases from J, the junction contained 7 bases not matched to a gene. The CDR3 has 16 residues. The germline V gene encodes CDR1 SGDLS and CDR2 YYNGEE. In nucleotides, the CDR3 is TGTGCCAGCAGCGCACGACTAGCGGGGGAATTCAATGAGCAGTTCTTC. Its protein product is CASSARLAGEFNEQFF.

A note on this clone: At one end, the junction sequence differs from germline, possibly due to a read error. The same CDR3 can be traced to other DNA sequences in this sample. The V and J genes are TRBV5-6 and TRBJ2-7; a possible D gene is TRBD2 (5 bases). The CDR3 consists of 13 residues. CDR1 is SGHDT and CDR2 is YYEEEE in the germline V gene. The DNA of the CDR3 is TGTGCCAGCAGTCTTGTACGGGGTGCCGAGCAATACTTC. Its protein product is CASSLVRGAEQYF.

The V and J genes are TRBV19 and TRBJ2-7, with D possibly matching TRBD1 (6 bases). The CDR3 covers 15 residues. Germline lookup yields CDR1 LNHDA and CDR2 SQIVND (reference sequence). V lost 1 base, J lost 3 bases, and 13 bases lay in between. Written as DNA, the CDR3 is TGTGCCAGTAGTATAGTTCAGGGGCGGATCTACGAGCAGTACTTC. Translating it yields CASSIVQGRIYEQYF.

The V and J genes are TRBV4-1 and TRBJ1-6, with D possibly matching TRBD1 (5 bases). Trimming pared 4 bases from V and 0 bases from J, leaving 13 bases between. The CDR3 has 17 amino acids. Germline CDR1 is MGHRA and CDR2 is YSYEKL. CDR3 sequence reads: CASSRGTPYSYNSPLHF. CDR3 coding DNA: TGCGCCAGCAGCCGTGGGACTCCCTACTCCTATAATTCACCCCTCCACTTT.

CDR3 amino acids: CASSSGVYNEQFF. The CDR3, as DNA: TGTGCCAGTAGTAGCGGGGTCTACAATGAGCAGTTCTTC. The chain couples TRBV19 to TRBJ2-1, with TRBD2 as a possible D gene (6 bases). The CDR3 totals 13 residues. Germline CDR1 and CDR2: LNHDA and SQIVND (reference sequence). Trimming took 4 bases from V and 3 from J, leaving 7 bases between them. Using reference TRBV19 and TRBJ2-1 for the parts outside the CDR3, the full variable domain is DGGITQSPKYLFRKEGQNVTLSCEQNLNHDAMYWYRQDPGQGLRLIYYSQIVNDFQKGDIAEGYSVSREKKESFPLTVTSAQKNPTAFYLCASSSGVYNEQFFGPGTRLTVL.

The chain uses TRBV6-1 and TRBJ2-1; 9 nucleotides align to TRBD1. The CDR3 spans 15 residues. Germline-derived CDR1 and CDR2 are MNHNS and SASEGT. V trimming: 4 bases; J trimming: 3 bases; junction bases outside the gene matches: 4. For the CDR3, the DNA is TGTGCCAGCAGTGGTGGACAGGGGCACTACAATGAGCAGTTCTTC. Its translation is CASSGGQGHYNEQFF.

The V call is TRBV6-1, the J call TRBJ2-3; 8 nucleotides agree with TRBD2. This CDR3 comprises 13 residues. Trimming at V came to 6 bases and at J to 1 base, leaving 0 bases not matched to a gene. Germline CDR1 and CDR2: MNHNS and SASEGT. The CDR3 bases are TGTGCCAGCAGACTAGCGGGCACAGATACGCAGTATTTT. Translated: CASRLAGTDTQYF.

CDR3 residues: CASSLPRGTGANVLTF. In DNA, the CDR3 is TGTGCCAGTAGTCTGCCGAGGGGGACTGGGGCCAACGTCCTGACTTTC. The chain carries TRBV19 and TRBJ2-6; maybe TRBD1 (6 bases). Trimming removed 5 bases at V and 2 bases at J, with 13 bases between. The germline V gene encodes CDR1 LNHDA and CDR2 SQIVND (reference sequence). This CDR3 contains 16 residues.

This chain links TRBV9 with TRBJ2-2; 11 bases are shared with TRBD1. Trimming removed 3 bases from V and 6 bases from J; junction bases left unmatched: 10. Per the germline V gene, CDR1 is SGDLS and CDR2 is YYNGEE. This CDR3 has 17 residues. CDR3: CASSGTLRGQGAGELFF. CDR3 in DNA: TGTGCCAGCAGCGGAACGTTGAGGGGACAGGGGGCCGGGGAGCTGTTTTTT.

A note on this clone: The junction differs from germline at one of its ends, possibly a read error. V and J are TRBV5-1 and TRBJ2-1; 7 bases are shared with TRBD2. The CDR3 has 13 amino acids. Germline V gene lookup returns CDR1 SGHRS and CDR2 YFSETQ. CDR3 sequence (DNA): TGCGCCAGCAGTTTGGGGGGGGACAATGAGCAGTTCTTC. It yields the protein CASSLGGDNEQFF.

This clone appeared a single time. This chain connects TRBV4-1 to TRBJ2-3; the match to TRBD1 covers 9 bases. From germline, CDR1 is MGHRA and CDR2 YSYEKL. V trimming: 2 bases; J trimming: 4 bases; junction bases outside the gene matches: 10. CDR3 length equals 17 residues. This CDR3 is CASSQSHTDRGADTQYF. The CDR3 DNA is TGCGCCAGCAGCCAATCCCACACGGACAGGGGAGCAGATACGCAGTATTTT.

The chain links TRBV29-1 to TRBJ2-4, with D perhaps TRBD1 (6 bases). Germline loops: CDR1 SQVTM, CDR2 ANQGSEA. The CDR3 length is 14 residues. The V end was cut by 0 bases, the J end by 6 bases, with 12 bases between. CDR3 amino acids: CSVEDTQGLNIQYF. The DNA for the CDR3 is TGCAGCGTTGAAGACACGCAGGGGCTAAACATTCAGTACTTC.

The gene calls are TRBV7-9 and TRBJ1-2; 8 bases are shared with TRBD1. J gave up 4 bases and V 6 bases, and 13 bases lay outside the gene matches. CDR3 length: 16 residues. Germline V gene lookup returns CDR1 SEHNR and CDR2 FQNEAQ (reference sequence). In nucleotides, the CDR3 is TGTGCCAGCAGTTCTGGACAGGGACTACTTGGCTATGGCTACACCTTC. Translation gives CASSSGQGLLGYGYTF. The variable domain in full, with the rest retrieved from reference TRBV7-9 and TRBJ1-2, is DTGVSQNPRHKITKRGQNVTFRCDPISEHNRLYWYRQTLGQGPEFLTYFQNEAQLEKSRLLSDRFSAERPKGSFSTLEIQRTEQGDSAMYLCASSSGQGLLGYGYTFGSGTRLTVV.

Only a few counts were recorded for this clone. This rearrangement joins TRBV7-3 to TRBJ2-7; D remains unclear. The CDR3 runs to 14 residues. Per germline, CDR1 SGHTA and CDR2 FQGTGA. The V and J ends lost 2 bases and 1 base respectively, with 9 bases between them. CDR3 coding DNA: TGTGCCAGCAGCTTAGTCGCAGGATCCTACGAGCAGTACTTC. Translating gives CASSLVAGSYEQYF.

The chain recombines TRBV6-5 with TRBJ1-1; tentatively, D is TRBD1 (5 bases). V was pared by 4 bases and J by 0 bases, with 12 bases between. Germline CDR1 and CDR2: MNHEY and SVGAGI. This CDR3 region has 15 residues. The CDR3 DNA reads TGTGCCAGCAGTTCAGGGTACCGCATGAACACTGAAGCTTTCTTT. Translating it yields CASSSGYRMNTEAFF.

The rearrangement joins TRBV20-1 to TRBJ2-5, with D perhaps matching TRBD2 (5 bases). The V and J ends lost 3 bases and 11 bases respectively, with 13 bases between them. Germline V CDR1 and CDR2: DFQATT, SNEGSKA (reference sequence). The CDR3 runs 11 residues. CDR3 loop: CSARGLREQYF. The CDR3 nucleotides are TGCAGTGCTAGGGGCTTGAGGGAGCAGTACTTC.

CDR3: CASSLGTDAYNEQFF. CDR3 coding DNA: TGTGCCAGCAGCCTCGGGACAGACGCCTACAATGAGCAGTTCTTC. This chain uses TRBV5-8 with TRBJ2-1; 7 positions agree with TRBD1. Germline V lookup: CDR1 SGHTS, CDR2 YDEGEE. With 4 bases clipped from V and 2 bases from J, the junction kept 6 bases outside the gene matches. CDR3 length: 15 residues.

The chain recombines TRBV7-6 with TRBJ1-4, with a weak D call TRBD1 (5 bases). V lost 4 bases and J 8 bases, leaving 23 bases between the germline ends. Germline V gene sequence: CDR1 SGHVS, CDR2 FNYEAQ. The CDR3 is made up of 17 amino acids. CDR3 DNA sequence: TGTGCCAGCAGCTCAAGGGTGTCTGTTGGACATAGGGAAAAACTGTTTTTT. Its translation is CASSSRVSVGHREKLFF.

This chain connects TRBV11-1 to TRBJ1-2; D is undetermined. The CDR3 has 15 residues. Per germline, CDR1 SGHAT and CDR2 FQDESV (reference sequence). V dropped 5 bases and J dropped 1 base, with 14 bases sitting between them. CDR3 sequence: CASSPDRGFNYGYTF. CDR3 nucleotides: TGTGCCAGCAGCCCGGATCGGGGATTTAACTATGGCTACACCTTC.

V is TRBV4-3 and J is TRBJ2-2, with 8 positions matching TRBD2. The trim removed 0 bases at V and 5 bases at J, leaving 5 bases unmatched. Germline V gene sequence: CDR1 LGHNA, CDR2 YSLEER. The CDR3 runs 16 residues. CDR3 DNA sequence: TGCGCCAGCAGCCAAGATGTCGGGGGGGAGACCGGGGAGCTGTTTTTT. Its translation is CASSQDVGGETGELFF.

As concerns this clone: Other DNA sequences of this sample code for an identical CDR3. The chain joins TRBV30 to TRBJ1-1; the D gene is possibly TRBD1 (5 bases). V lost 0 bases and J lost 4, with 9 bases in between. Germline lookup yields CDR1 GTSNPN and CDR2 SVGIG (reference sequence). This CDR3 has 13 amino acids. CDR3 in amino acids: CAWSVGGGTEAFF. CDR3 bases: TGTGCCTGGAGTGTTGGGGGAGGCACTGAAGCTTTCTTT.

In nucleotides, the CDR3 is TGTGCCAGCTCAACGGGGGGGCTGAATGGAAACACCATATATTTT. Protein product: CASSTGGLNGNTIYF. The chain is built from TRBV18 and TRBJ1-3; weak D call: TRBD1 (6 bases). The CDR3 extends over 15 amino acids. Germline CDR1 and CDR2: KGHSH and LQKENI. The V and J ends lost 5 bases and 3 bases respectively, with 14 bases between them.

The rearrangement links TRBV5-1 to TRBJ2-5, with D hard to call. The CDR3 loop spans 13 amino acids. The germline V gene has CDR1 SGHRS and CDR2 YFSETQ. Trimming pared 1 base from V and 1 base from J, leaving 5 bases between. DNA of the CDR3: TGCGCCAGCAGCTTGTTCATCCAAGAGACCCAGTACTTC. Protein: CASSLFIQETQYF.

This clone was recorded once. The V and J genes are TRBV2 and TRBJ2-5, with 7 bases aligning to TRBD2. V shed 0 bases, J shed 5 bases, and the junction held 3 bases outside the gene matches. The CDR3 sequence is 14 residues long. Germline V gene sequence: CDR1 SNHLY, CDR2 FYNNEI. In DNA, the CDR3 is TGTGCCAGCAGTGAAGCGCGGGAGCGGGAGACCCAGTACTTC. Translating gives CASSEARERETQYF.

In DNA form, the CDR3 reads TGTGCCAGCAGCTTAGCAAGGACAGGGGCCTACGAGCAGTACTTC. Its protein is CASSLARTGAYEQYF. The rearrangement joins TRBV7-2 to TRBJ2-7, with 9 bases that match TRBD1. V shed 0 bases and J 2 bases; nucleotides not matched to a gene: 2. The length of the CDR3 is 15 residues. Germline assignment: CDR1 SGHTA and CDR2 FQGNSA.